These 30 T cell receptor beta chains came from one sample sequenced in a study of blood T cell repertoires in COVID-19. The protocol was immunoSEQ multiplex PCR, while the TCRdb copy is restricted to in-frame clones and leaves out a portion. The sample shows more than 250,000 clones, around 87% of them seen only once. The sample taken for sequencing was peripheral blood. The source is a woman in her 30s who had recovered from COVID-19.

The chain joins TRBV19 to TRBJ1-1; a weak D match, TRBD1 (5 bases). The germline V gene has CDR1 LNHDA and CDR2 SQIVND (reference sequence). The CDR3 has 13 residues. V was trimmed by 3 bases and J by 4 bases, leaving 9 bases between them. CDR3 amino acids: CASSIPGGTEAFF. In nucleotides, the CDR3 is TGTGCCAGTAGTATTCCGGGGGGCACTGAAGCTTTCTTT.

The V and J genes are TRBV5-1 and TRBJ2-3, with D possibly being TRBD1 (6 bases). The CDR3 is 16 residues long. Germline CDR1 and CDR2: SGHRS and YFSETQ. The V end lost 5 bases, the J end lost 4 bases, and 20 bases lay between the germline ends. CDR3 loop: CASSGLRDTGADTQYF. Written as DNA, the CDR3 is TGCGCCAGCAGTGGGTTGAGGGACACCGGCGCAGATACGCAGTATTTT.

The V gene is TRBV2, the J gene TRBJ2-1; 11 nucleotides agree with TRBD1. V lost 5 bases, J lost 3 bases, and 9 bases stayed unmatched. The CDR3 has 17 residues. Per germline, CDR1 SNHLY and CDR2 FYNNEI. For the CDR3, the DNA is TGTGCCAGCAGTCAAAGTGGACAGGGGGCCTTCTACAATGAGCAGTTCTTC. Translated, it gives CASSQSGQGAFYNEQFF. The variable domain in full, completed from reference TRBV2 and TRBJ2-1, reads EPEVTQTPSHQVTQMGQEVILRCVPISNHLYFYWYRQILGQKVEFLVSFYNNEISEKSEIFDDQFSVERPDGSNFTLKIRSTKLEDSAMYFCASSQSGQGAFYNEQFFGPGTRLTVL.

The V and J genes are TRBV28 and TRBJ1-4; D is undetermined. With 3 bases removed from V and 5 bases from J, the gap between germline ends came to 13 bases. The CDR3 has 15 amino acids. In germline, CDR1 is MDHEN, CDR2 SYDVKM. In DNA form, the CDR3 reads TGTGCCAGCAGTTTCCCTGGACTGACCAATGAAAAACTGTTTTTT. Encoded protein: CASSFPGLTNEKLFF.

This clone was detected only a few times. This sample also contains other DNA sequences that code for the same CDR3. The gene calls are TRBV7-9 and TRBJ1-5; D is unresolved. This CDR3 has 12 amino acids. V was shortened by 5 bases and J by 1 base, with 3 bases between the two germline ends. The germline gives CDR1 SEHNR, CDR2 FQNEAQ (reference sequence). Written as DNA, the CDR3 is TGTGCCAGCAGCCTGAGCAATCAGCCCCAGCATTTT. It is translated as CASSLSNQPQHF.

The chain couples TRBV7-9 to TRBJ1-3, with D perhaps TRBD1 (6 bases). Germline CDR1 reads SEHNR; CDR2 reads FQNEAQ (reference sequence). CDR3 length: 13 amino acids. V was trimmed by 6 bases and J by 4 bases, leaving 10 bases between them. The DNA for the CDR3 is TGTGCCAGCAGTCCAGGGGTCGGAAACACCATATATTTT. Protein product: CASSPGVGNTIYF.

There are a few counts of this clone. CDR3 region: CASSQEIGTSGNHYEQYF. CDR3 sequence (DNA): TGCGCCAGCAGCCAAGAAATAGGAACTAGCGGGAATCACTACGAGCAGTACTTC. The J gene is TRBJ2-7, the V gene TRBV4-3, with 10 bases aligning to TRBD2. The CDR3 is made up of 18 amino acids. Per the germline V gene, CDR1 is LGHNA and CDR2 is YSLEER. V dropped 0 bases and J dropped 3; count of bases not matched to a gene: 11.

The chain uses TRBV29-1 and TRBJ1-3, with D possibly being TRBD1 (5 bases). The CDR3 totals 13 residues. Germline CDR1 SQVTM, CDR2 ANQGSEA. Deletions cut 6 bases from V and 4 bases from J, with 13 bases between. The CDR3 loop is CSVGLGFGNTIYF. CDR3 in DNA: TGCAGCGTGGGGCTAGGTTTCGGAAACACCATATATTTT.

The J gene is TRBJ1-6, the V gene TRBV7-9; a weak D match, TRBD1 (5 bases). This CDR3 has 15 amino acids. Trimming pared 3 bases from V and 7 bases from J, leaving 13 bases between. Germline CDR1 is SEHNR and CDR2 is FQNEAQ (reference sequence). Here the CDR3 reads CASSFEGDGNSPLHF. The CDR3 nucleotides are TGTGCCAGCAGCTTTGAAGGGGATGGAAATTCACCCCTCCACTTT.

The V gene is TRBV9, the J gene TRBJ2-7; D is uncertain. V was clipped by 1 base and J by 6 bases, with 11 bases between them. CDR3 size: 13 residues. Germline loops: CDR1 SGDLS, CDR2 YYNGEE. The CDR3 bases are TGTGCCAGCAGCGTAACCGTCTCGGGCGAGCAGTACTTC. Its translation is CASSVTVSGEQYF.

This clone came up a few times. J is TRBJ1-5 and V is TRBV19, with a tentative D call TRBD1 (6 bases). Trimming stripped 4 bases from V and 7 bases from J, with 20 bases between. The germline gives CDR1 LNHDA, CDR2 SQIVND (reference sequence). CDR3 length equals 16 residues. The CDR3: CASSKTGWDTYQPQHF. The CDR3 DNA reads TGTGCCAGTAGTAAGACAGGATGGGACACGTACCAGCCCCAGCATTTT.

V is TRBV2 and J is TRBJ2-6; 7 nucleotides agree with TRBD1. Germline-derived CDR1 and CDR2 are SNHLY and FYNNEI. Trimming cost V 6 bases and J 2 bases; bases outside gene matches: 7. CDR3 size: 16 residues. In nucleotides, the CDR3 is TGTGCCAGCAGCGACAGGGTAGTTACTGGGGCCAACGTCCTGACTTTC. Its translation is CASSDRVVTGANVLTF.

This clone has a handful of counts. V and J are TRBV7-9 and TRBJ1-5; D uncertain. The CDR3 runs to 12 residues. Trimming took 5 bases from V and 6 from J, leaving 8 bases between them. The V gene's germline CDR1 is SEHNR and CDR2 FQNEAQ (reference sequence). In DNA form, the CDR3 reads TGTGCCAGCAGCCCATCGGGTCAGCCCCAGCATTTT. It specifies CASSPSGQPQHF.

The CDR3 loop is CASSISGPTGDYGYTF. The CDR3 region has the DNA TGTGCCAGTAGTATCAGTGGCCCGACAGGGGACTATGGCTACACCTTC. This chain uses TRBV19 with TRBJ1-2, with TRBD1 matching over 8 bases. Germline V gene data show CDR1 as LNHDA and CDR2 as SQIVND (reference sequence). V was pared by 3 bases and J by 3 bases, with 9 bases of the junction left unmatched. The CDR3 spans 16 residues.

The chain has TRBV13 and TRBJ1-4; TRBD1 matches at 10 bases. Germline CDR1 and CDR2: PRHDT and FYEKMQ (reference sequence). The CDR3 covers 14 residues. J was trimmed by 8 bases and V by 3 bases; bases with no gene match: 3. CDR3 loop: CASSFGTGAEKLFF. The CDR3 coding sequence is TGTGCCAGCAGCTTTGGGACAGGGGCCGAAAAACTGTTTTTT.

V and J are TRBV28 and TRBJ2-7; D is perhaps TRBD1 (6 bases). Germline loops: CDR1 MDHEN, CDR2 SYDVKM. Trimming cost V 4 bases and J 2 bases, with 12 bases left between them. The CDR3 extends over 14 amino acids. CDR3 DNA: TGTGCCAGCAGTTCCCGGACAGCTACCTACGAGCAGTACTTC. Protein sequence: CASSSRTATYEQYF.

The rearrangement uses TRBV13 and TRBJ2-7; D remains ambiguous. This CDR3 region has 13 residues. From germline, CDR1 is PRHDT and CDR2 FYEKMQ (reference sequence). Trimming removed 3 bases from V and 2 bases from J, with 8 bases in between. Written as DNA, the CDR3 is TGTGCCAGCAGCTTGGTGGGCCCCTACGAGCAGTACTTC. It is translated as CASSLVGPYEQYF.

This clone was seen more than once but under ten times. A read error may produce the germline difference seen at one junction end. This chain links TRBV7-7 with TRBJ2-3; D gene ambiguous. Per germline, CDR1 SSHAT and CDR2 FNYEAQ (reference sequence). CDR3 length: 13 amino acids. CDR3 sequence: CASSLDGTDTQYF. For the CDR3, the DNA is TGTGCTAGCAGCTTAGACGGGACAGATACGCAGTATTTT. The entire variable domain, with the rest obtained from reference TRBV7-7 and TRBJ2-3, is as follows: GAGVSQSPRYKVTKRGQDVTLRCDPISSHATLYWYQQALGQGPEFLTYFNYEAQPDKSGLPSDRFSAERPEGSISTLTIQRTEQRDSAMYRCASSLDGTDTQYFGPGTRLTVL.

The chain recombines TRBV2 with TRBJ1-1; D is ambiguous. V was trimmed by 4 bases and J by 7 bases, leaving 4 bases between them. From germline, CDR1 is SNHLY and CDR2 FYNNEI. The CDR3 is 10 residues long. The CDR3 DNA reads TGTGCCAGCAGTGGCGGTGAAGCTTTCTTT. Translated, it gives CASSGGEAFF.

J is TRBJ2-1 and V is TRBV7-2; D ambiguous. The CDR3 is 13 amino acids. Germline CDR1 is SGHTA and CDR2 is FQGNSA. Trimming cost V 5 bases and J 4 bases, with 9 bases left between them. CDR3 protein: CASSPPLYNEQFF. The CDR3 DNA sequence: TGTGCCAGCAGCCCCCCGTTATACAATGAGCAGTTCTTC.

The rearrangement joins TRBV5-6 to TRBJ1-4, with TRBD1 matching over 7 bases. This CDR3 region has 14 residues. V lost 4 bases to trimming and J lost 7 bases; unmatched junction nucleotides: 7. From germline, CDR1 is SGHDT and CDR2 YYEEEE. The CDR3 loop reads CASSDDRVGEKLFF. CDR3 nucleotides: TGTGCCAGCAGCGATGACAGGGTGGGTGAAAAACTGTTTTTT. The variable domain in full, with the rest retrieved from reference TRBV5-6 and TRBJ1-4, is DAGVTQSPTHLIKTRGQQVTLRCSPKSGHDTVSWYQQALGQGPQFIFQYYEEEERQRGNFPDRFSGHQFPNYSSELNVNALLLGDSALYLCASSDDRVGEKLFFGSGTQLSVL.

The CDR3 sequence is CASSQLTGADGYTF. CDR3 DNA sequence: TGTGCCAGCAGCCAATTGACAGGGGCAGATGGCTACACCTTC. This sequence joins TRBV3-1 (or the pseudogene TRBV3-2) and TRBJ1-2; 8 bases are a match to TRBD1. Germline CDR1 and CDR2: LGHDT and YNNKEL (reference sequence). The CDR3 has 14 residues. The junction had 5 bases not matched to a gene; V was cut back by 2 bases and J by 6 bases.

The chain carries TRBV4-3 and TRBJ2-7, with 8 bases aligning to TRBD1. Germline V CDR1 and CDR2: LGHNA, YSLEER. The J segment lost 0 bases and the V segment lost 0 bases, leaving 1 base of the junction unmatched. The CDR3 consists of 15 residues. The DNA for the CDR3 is TGCGCCAGCAGCCAAGACAGGGGGCTCTCCTACGAGCAGTACTTC. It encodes CASSQDRGLSYEQYF.

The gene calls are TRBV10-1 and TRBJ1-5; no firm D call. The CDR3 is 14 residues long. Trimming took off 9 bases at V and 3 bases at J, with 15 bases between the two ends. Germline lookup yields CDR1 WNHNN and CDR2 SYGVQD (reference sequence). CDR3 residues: CASTAEGLNQPQHF. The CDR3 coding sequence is TGCGCCAGTACAGCGGAAGGACTCAATCAGCCCCAGCATTTT.

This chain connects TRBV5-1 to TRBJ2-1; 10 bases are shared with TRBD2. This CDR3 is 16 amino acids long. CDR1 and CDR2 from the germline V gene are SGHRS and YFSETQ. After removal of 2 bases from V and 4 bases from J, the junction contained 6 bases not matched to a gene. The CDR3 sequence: CASSFLAGATYNEQFF. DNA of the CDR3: TGCGCCAGCAGCTTTCTAGCGGGAGCAACTTACAATGAGCAGTTCTTC.

DNA for the CDR3: TGTGCCAGCAGCCCCTTTAGCGGGAGTATATACGAGCAGTACTTC. The encoded protein is CASSPFSGSIYEQYF. J is TRBJ2-7 and V is TRBV3-1 (or the pseudogene TRBV3-2), with 9 bases aligning to TRBD2. The V segment lost 4 bases and the J segment 4 bases; nucleotides outside the gene matches: 8. The CDR3 runs 15 residues. Germline values: CDR1 LGHDT, CDR2 YNNKEL (reference sequence).

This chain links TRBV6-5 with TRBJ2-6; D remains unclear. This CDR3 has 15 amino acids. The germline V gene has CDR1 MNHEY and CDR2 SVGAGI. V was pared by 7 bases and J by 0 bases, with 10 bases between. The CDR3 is CASTRLGSGANVLTF. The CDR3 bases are TGTGCCAGCACTCGACTGGGCTCTGGGGCCAACGTCCTGACTTTC.

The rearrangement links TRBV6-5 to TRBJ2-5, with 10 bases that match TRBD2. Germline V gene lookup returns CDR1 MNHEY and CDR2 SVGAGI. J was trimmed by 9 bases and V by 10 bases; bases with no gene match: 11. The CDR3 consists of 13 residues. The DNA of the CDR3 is TGTGCCACCAGGACTAGCGGACAAGGGTCCCAGTACTTC. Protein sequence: CATRTSGQGSQYF.

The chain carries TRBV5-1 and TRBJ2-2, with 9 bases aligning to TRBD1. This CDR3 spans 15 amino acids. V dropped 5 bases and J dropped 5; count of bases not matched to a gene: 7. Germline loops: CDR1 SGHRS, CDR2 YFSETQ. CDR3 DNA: TGCGCCAGCAGTTCCTGGACAGGGGAAACCGGGGAGCTGTTTTTT. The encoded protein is CASSSWTGETGELFF.

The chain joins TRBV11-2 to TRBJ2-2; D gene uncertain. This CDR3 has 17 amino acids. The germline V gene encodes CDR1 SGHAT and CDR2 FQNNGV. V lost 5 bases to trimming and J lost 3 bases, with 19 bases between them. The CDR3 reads CASSRRSPGQDTGELFF. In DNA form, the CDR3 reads TGTGCCAGCAGCCGCCGAAGCCCAGGCCAAGACACCGGGGAGCTGTTTTTT.